Listed below are T cell receptor beta chains from one sample, sequenced in a study of shared clonotypes between healthy human individuals. This table comes from immunoSEQ multiplex PCR, and its TCRdb copy is limited to in-frame clones, with some not included. The sample holds under 2,000,000 clones, approximately 94% seen once. The specimen sequenced was naive CD8+ T cells sorted from blood. These receptors came from a man between 18 and 35 years old in good health. CDR3s include the opening cysteine and the closing phenylalanine or tryptophan. The D gene is left open where the match is weak. Size values are once, few and many counts, or a class for expanded clones, and some rows have none.

v_gene	abundance	j_gene	d_gene	CDR3aa	CDR3nt
TRBV13	NA	TRBJ2-3	TRBD1	CATTHRGQDTQYF	TGTGCCACTACCCACAGGGGGCAAGATACGCAGTATTTT
TRBV6-1	NA	TRBJ1-2	NA	CASSEFRGYTF	TGTGCCAGCAGTGAATTTCGTGGCTACACCTTC
TRBV27	NA	TRBJ1-6	NA	CASSSGSSYNSPLHF	TGTGCCAGCAGTTCAGGTAGCTCCTATAATTCACCCCTCCACTTT
TRBV5-6	NA	TRBJ2-7	NA	CASSSSSYEQYF	TGTGCCAGCAGCTCCTCCTCCTACGAGCAGTACTTC
TRBV29-1	NA	TRBJ2-1	NA	CSVEGVGSYNEQFF	TGCAGCGTTGAAGGGGTTGGATCCTACAATGAGCAGTTCTTC
TRBV15	NA	TRBJ2-7	TRBD2	CATSRASGNGFEQYF	TGTGCCACCAGCAGGGCTAGCGGGAACGGGTTCGAGCAGTACTTC
TRBV25-1	NA	TRBJ1-1	NA	CASSEFVGPAGTEAFF	TGTGCCAGCAGTGAATTCGTGGGGCCCGCCGGCACTGAAGCTTTCTTT
TRBV4-3	NA	TRBJ2-1	NA	CASSQTADGVYNEQFF	TGCGCCAGCAGCCAAACCGCGGACGGTGTCTACAATGAGCAGTTCTTC
TRBV19	NA	TRBJ1-2	TRBD1	CASSARPGQGHGYTF	TGTGCCAGTAGCGCAAGGCCCGGACAGGGGCATGGCTACACCTTC
TRBV15	NA	TRBJ1-5	NA	CATSRDLTVYSNQPQHF	TGTGCCACCAGCAGAGACCTGACGGTCTATAGCAATCAGCCCCAGCATTTT
TRBV6-6	NA	TRBJ2-5	NA	CASSYSELASLAQYF	TGTGCCAGCAGTTACTCCGAGTTGGCTAGCCTGGCCCAGTACTTC
TRBV19	NA	TRBJ1-2	TRBD1	CASSATGANYGYTF	TGTGCCAGTAGTGCGACAGGGGCTAACTATGGCTACACCTTC
TRBV6-5	NA	TRBJ1-2	NA	CASTPGGENYGYTF	TGTGCCAGCACCCCGGGGGGCGAGAACTATGGCTACACCTTC
TRBV30	NA	TRBJ1-1	NA	CAWSDVPTEAFF	TGTGCCTGGAGCGATGTACCGACTGAAGCTTTCTTT
TRBV7-9	NA	TRBJ1-2	NA	CASSPNGYGYTF	TGTGCCAGCAGCCCGAATGGGTATGGCTACACCTTC
TRBV2	NA	TRBJ1-5	NA	CASSDTHTTNYQPQHF	TGTGCCAGCAGTGACACCCACACTACCAACTATCAGCCCCAGCATTTT
TRBV9	NA	TRBJ2-1	TRBD2	CASSDGTSGRVGNEQFF	TGTGCCAGCAGCGACGGGACTAGCGGGAGGGTGGGGAATGAGCAGTTCTTC
TRBV12-5	NA	TRBJ1-1	NA	CASGLPQGTEAFF	TGTGCTAGTGGTTTACCCCAGGGCACTGAAGCTTTCTTT
TRBV28	NA	TRBJ2-4	NA	CASSSRVSPIQYF	TGTGCCAGCAGTTCCAGGGTTTCGCCCATTCAGTACTTC
TRBV4-1	NA	TRBJ2-1	TRBD1	CASSQVTGTGENEQFF	TGCGCCAGCAGCCAAGTCACCGGGACAGGGGAAAATGAGCAGTTCTTC
TRBV5-1	NA	TRBJ2-7	NA	CASSLAGGSLTYEQYF	TGCGCCAGCAGCTTGGCCGGAGGCAGCCTCACCTACGAGCAGTACTTC
TRBV6-6	NA	TRBJ1-5	NA	CASREGLLKHF	TGTGCCAGCAGGGAAGGTCTGCTTAAGCATTTT
TRBV14	NA	TRBJ2-3	NA	CASSLAEWTDTQYF	TGTGCCAGCAGCCTAGCGGAATGGACAGATACGCAGTATTTT
TRBV19	NA	TRBJ2-7	TRBD2	CASKLAGSSYEQYF	TGTGCCAGTAAATTAGCGGGGAGCTCCTACGAGCAGTACTTC
TRBV6-6	NA	TRBJ1-2	NA	CASSYSEGERSYTF	TGTGCCAGCAGTTACTCGGAGGGGGAGAGGAGCTACACCTTC
TRBV4-1	NA	TRBJ2-7	TRBD2	CASSQPGLAYEQYF	TGCGCCAGCAGCCAACCGGGACTAGCCTACGAGCAGTACTTC
TRBV9	NA	TRBJ2-1	NA	CASSVEGVRGPKNNEQFF	TGTGCCAGCAGCGTAGAGGGTGTCCGGGGCCCTAAAAACAATGAGCAGTTCTTC
TRBV13	NA	TRBJ1-1	TRBD1	CASSSDMTGMNTEAFF	TGTGCCAGCAGCTCAGATATGACAGGGATGAACACTGAAGCTTTCTTT
TRBV5-1	NA	TRBJ2-2	TRBD2	CASSHWTGEGTGELFF	TGCGCCAGCAGCCATTGGACTGGGGAGGGGACCGGGGAGCTGTTTTTT
TRBV11-2	NA	TRBJ2-7	TRBD1	CASSQDRPVDEQYF	TGTGCCAGCAGCCAGGACAGGCCGGTCGACGAGCAGTACTTC
TRBV6-1	once	TRBJ1-5	NA	CASSDRNGYQPQHF	TGTGCCAGCAGTGATCGGAACGGTTATCAGCCCCAGCATTTT
TRBV5-6	NA	TRBJ2-3	NA	CASSLGGADTQYF	TGTGCCAGCAGCTTAGGTGGGGCAGATACGCAGTATTTT
TRBV6-5	NA	TRBJ2-7	NA	CASSKGSSYEQYF	TGTGCCAGCAGTAAAGGAAGCTCCTACGAGCAGTACTTC
TRBV27	NA	TRBJ2-1	NA	CASSFSDYNEQFF	TGTGCCAGCAGTTTCTCCGATTACAATGAGCAGTTCTTC
TRBV2	NA	TRBJ2-3	TRBD2	CASSWTSGSDTQYF	TGTGCCAGCAGTTGGACTAGCGGGTCAGATACGCAGTATTTT
TRBV19	NA	TRBJ1-1	TRBD1	CASSIPGGYTEAFF	TGTGCCAGTAGTATACCAGGGGGCTACACTGAAGCTTTCTTT
TRBV29-1	NA	TRBJ2-2	TRBD2	CSITGGNTGELFF	TGCAGCATCACGGGGGGGAACACCGGGGAGCTGTTTTTT
TRBV19	NA	TRBJ1-2	TRBD1	CASSIDREGFRGYTF	TGTGCCAGTAGTATCGACAGGGAGGGCTTCCGTGGCTACACCTTC
TRBV4-1	NA	TRBJ2-7	NA	CASSLSGTPAEQYF	TGCGCCAGCAGCCTCTCCGGGACCCCGGCCGAGCAGTACTTC
TRBV27	NA	TRBJ2-2	TRBD1	CASQTGTVNTGELFF	TGTGCCAGCCAAACCGGGACAGTGAACACCGGGGAGCTGTTTTTT
TRBV7-9	NA	TRBJ1-1	NA	CASSWIGGLNTEAFF	TGTGCCAGCAGCTGGATAGGGGGACTAAACACTGAAGCTTTCTTT